This T cell receptor beta chain was retrieved from a study of T cell repertoires in cytomegalovirus infection. Study context: CMV infection plus the matching HLA type was flagged by public TCR beta signatures.

Study conclusions and caveats: The ex vivo response was dominated by HLA-C-restricted CMV-specific TCR beta clonotypes. Summed frequency of shared TCR beta families picked out CMV carriers who also had the relevant HLA.

Trimming cost V 6 bases and J 2 bases; bases outside gene matches: 8. The CDR3 has 15 amino acids. Germline V gene lookup returns CDR1 SEHNR and CDR2 FQNEAQ (reference sequence). MiXCR, applied by TCRdb to the reads, yields one record per CDR3 protein. The table has hundreds of thousands of distinct CDR3 sequences, 20% to 30% seen once. This clonotype appeared many times. As yet, its antigen is unknown. The gene calls are TRBV7-9 and TRBJ2-5, with 8 positions matching TRBD1. The source material was CD8+ T cells from PBMCs. The receptor was isolated from a human donor in good health (CMV status not recorded). Some clones in this sample may be carry-over from other donors' samples. The CDR3 region has the DNA TGTGCCAGCAGTTTCAGGGGACAGGAGCAAGAGACCCAGTACTTC. Protein sequence: CASSFRGQEQETQYF.